This passage covers 24 T cell receptor beta chains from one sample sequenced in a study of blood T cell repertoires in COVID-19. Clones were read by immunoSEQ multiplex PCR, and TCRdb kept only the in-frame ones, dropping some. The data hold approximately 38,000 clones, with about 90% observed a single time. What was sequenced was peripheral blood. The receptors were sampled from a man aged 50 to 59 with active or convalescent COVID-19.

This chain uses TRBV6-5 with TRBJ2-2, with 8 nucleotides matching TRBD1. Germline values: CDR1 MNHEY, CDR2 SVGAGI. With V trimmed by 10 bases and J by 5 bases, 6 bases remained unmatched. The length of the CDR3 is 13 residues. The CDR3 protein is CATTGGATGELFF. The CDR3 DNA is TGTGCCACCACAGGGGGTGCGACCGGGGAGCTGTTTTTT.

The V gene is TRBV7-9, the J gene TRBJ2-1; TRBD2 might be the D (5 bases). Trimming left V 2 bases short and J 4 bases short, with 9 bases between. This CDR3 has 14 residues. Germline lookup yields CDR1 SEHNR and CDR2 FQNEAQ (reference sequence). CDR3 bases: TGTGCCAGCAGCTTAAGTCTAGCTTACAATGAGCAGTTCTTC. This translates into CASSLSLAYNEQFF.

This chain links TRBV19 with TRBJ1-3, with no clear D. Trimming pared 5 bases from V and 2 bases from J, leaving 16 bases between. Germline V gene lookup returns CDR1 LNHDA and CDR2 SQIVND (reference sequence). The CDR3 runs 16 residues. CDR3 in DNA: TGTGCCAGTAGTTCATTAGAGGGATACGCTGGAAACACCATATATTTT. Amino acid sequence: CASSSLEGYAGNTIYF.

The CDR3 loop is CASTLSGGVNYGYTF. CDR3 in DNA: TGTGCCAGCACCCTATCGGGAGGGGTTAACTATGGCTACACCTTC. The chain is built from TRBV6-5 and TRBJ1-2, with D perhaps TRBD1 (5 bases). The CDR3 totals 15 residues. CDR1 and CDR2 from the germline V gene are MNHEY and SVGAGI. V was cut by 7 bases and J by 1 base, with 16 bases left in between.

The chain uses TRBV27 and TRBJ1-2; D unresolved. Germline CDR1 MNHEY, CDR2 SMNVEV (reference sequence). CDR3 length: 15 residues. V was shortened by 2 bases and J by 1 base, with 11 bases between the two germline ends. This CDR3 reads CASSLIAGVNYGYTF. CDR3 coding DNA: TGTGCCAGCAGTTTAATAGCCGGAGTTAACTATGGCTACACCTTC.

The J gene is TRBJ2-7, the V gene TRBV6-2 or TRBV6-3, with D possibly being TRBD1 (7 bases). CDR3 length equals 17 residues. The V gene's germline CDR1 is MNHEY and CDR2 SVGEGT. The V and J ends lost 2 bases and 3 bases respectively, with 20 bases between them. The CDR3 nucleotides read TGTGCCAGCAGTTACAGAACCGGCAGGGGGGATGTCTACGAGCAGTACGTC. Its translation is CASSYRTGRGDVYEQYV.

The chain combines TRBV28 with TRBJ2-7; TRBD2 aligns across 9 bases. The germline CDR1 and CDR2 sequences are MDHEN and SYDVKM. V was clipped by 1 base and J by 5 bases; unmatched bases: 9. The CDR3 spans 16 residues. DNA for the CDR3: TGTGCCAGCAGTTTATTTCGAAGTCTAGCGGGAAACGAGCAGTACTTC. Translation gives CASSLFRSLAGNEQYF.

The V and J genes are TRBV7-9 and TRBJ1-2, with TRBD1 matching 8 bases. CDR1 SEHNR and CDR2 FQNEAQ come from the germline V gene (reference sequence). The CDR3 runs to 14 residues. Trimming took 1 base from V and 6 from J; bases not matched to a gene: 4. CDR3 residues: CASSLGQGADGYTF. In nucleotides, the CDR3 is TGTGCCAGCAGCTTAGGGCAGGGGGCGGATGGCTACACCTTC.

This chain joins TRBV19 and TRBJ2-3, with 7 nucleotides matching TRBD1. Unmatched junction bases numbered 0, after V lost 3 bases and J lost 6 bases. In germline, CDR1 is LNHDA, CDR2 SQIVND (reference sequence). The CDR3 runs to 12 residues. The CDR3 region has the DNA TGTGCCAGTAGTATGGGACAGGATACGCAGTATTTT. Its translation is CASSMGQDTQYF.

The chain uses TRBV18 and TRBJ2-7; possibly TRBD1 for D (6 bases). There are 14 residues in the CDR3. Germline loops: CDR1 KGHSH, CDR2 LQKENI. The V gene lost 5 bases and the J gene lost 4 bases, with 15 bases spanning the gap. CDR3: CASSRDRMTYEQYV. The CDR3 DNA reads as TGTGCCAGCTCAAGAGACAGGATGACTTACGAGCAGTACGTC.

The genes are TRBV7-2 and TRBJ2-6; maybe TRBD1 (5 bases). Germline V gene data show CDR1 as SGHTA and CDR2 as FQGNSA. The V end lost 1 base, the J end lost 0 bases, and 16 bases lay between the germline ends. This CDR3 contains 19 residues. The CDR3 region has the DNA TGTGCCAGCAGCTTAGTGTTCCAGGGCTCCTCCTCTGGGGCCAACGTCCTGACTTTC. Amino acids: CASSLVFQGSSSGANVLTF.

The CDR3 DNA reads TGTGCCAGCAACTCGAGGACCTACAATGAGCAGTTCTTC. As protein: CASNSRTYNEQFF. The chain combines TRBV6-6 with TRBJ2-1; D is uncertain. The CDR3 length is 13 residues. V was clipped by 7 bases and J by 2 bases, with 9 bases between them. The germline V gene encodes CDR1 MNHNY and CDR2 SVGAGI (reference sequence).

This clone is classed as medium-sized (0.01 to 0.1%). The V call is TRBV6-4, the J call TRBJ2-3, with D maybe TRBD2 (6 bases). Germline V gene sequence: CDR1 MRHNA, CDR2 SNTAGT. The CDR3 covers 16 residues. Trimming left V 2 bases short and J 1 base short, with 13 bases between. The CDR3 DNA follows: TGTGCCAGCAGTGACCGAAGCGGGTCAGGCACAGATACGCAGTATTTT. Translating it yields CASSDRSGSGTDTQYF.

The rearrangement joins TRBV6-2 or TRBV6-3 to TRBJ2-1; D possibly corresponds to TRBD1 (7 bases). The germline gives CDR1 MNHEY, CDR2 SVGEGT. This CDR3 has 18 residues. V lost 0 bases, J lost 7 bases, and 22 bases lay in between. The CDR3 bases are TGTGCCAGCAGTTACTCGATTGGGGAACAGGGGAGGTGGAATGAGCAGTTCTTC. It is translated as CASSYSIGEQGRWNEQFF.

This rearrangement joins TRBV9 to TRBJ1-4; 7 nucleotides agree with TRBD1. Germline CDR1 SGDLS, CDR2 YYNGEE. Unmatched junction bases numbered 3, after V lost 0 bases and J lost 7 bases. The CDR3 sequence is 14 residues long. The CDR3 sequence is CASSVGQGGEKLFF. The CDR3 DNA is TGTGCCAGCAGCGTAGGACAGGGAGGTGAAAAACTGTTTTTT.

The rearrangement uses TRBV4-1 and TRBJ1-4; TRBD1 matches at 9 bases. The CDR3 is made up of 14 amino acids. V shed 5 bases and J 8 bases; nucleotides not matched to a gene: 6. CDR1 and CDR2 from the germline V gene are MGHRA and YSYEKL. CDR3 coding DNA: TGCGCCAGCAGCGCCCGACAGGGGGGAGAAAAACTGTTTTTT. Its protein is CASSARQGGEKLFF.

This clone was detected once. The J gene is TRBJ2-4, the V gene TRBV10-3; 9 bases align to TRBD1. After removal of 6 bases from V and 6 bases from J, the junction contained 9 bases not matched to a gene. Germline-derived CDR1 and CDR2 are ENHRY and SYGVKD. The CDR3 loop spans 15 amino acids. The chain's CDR3 is CAIRGQGTAGNIQYF. In nucleotides, the CDR3 is TGTGCCATCAGGGGACAGGGTACGGCGGGAAACATTCAGTACTTC.

The chain is built from TRBV7-2 and TRBJ2-1; 11 bases are shared with TRBD2. Germline V gene sequence: CDR1 SGHTA, CDR2 FQGNSA. J gave up 9 bases and V 5 bases, and 9 bases lay outside the gene matches. The CDR3 covers 15 residues. Here the CDR3 reads CASSLTSGMVGEQFF. Written as DNA, the CDR3 is TGTGCCAGCAGCCTGACTAGCGGGATGGTCGGTGAGCAGTTCTTC.

The chain employs TRBV5-1 and TRBJ2-1, with 7 positions matching TRBD2. The CDR3 loop spans 15 amino acids. CDR1 is SGHRS and CDR2 is YFSETQ in the germline V gene. With V trimmed by 1 base and J by 4 bases, 5 bases remained unmatched. The CDR3 loop reads CASSLNAGEYNEQFF. Written as DNA, the CDR3 is TGCGCCAGCAGCTTGAATGCGGGGGAATACAATGAGCAGTTCTTC.

This chain joins TRBV9 and TRBJ2-1, with 8 bases aligning to TRBD1. The CDR3 contains 18 residues. V was pared by 0 bases and J by 1 base, with 9 bases of the junction left unmatched. CDR1 and CDR2 from the germline V gene are SGDLS and YYNGEE. For the CDR3, the DNA is TGTGCCAGCAGCGTAGCCTTTGGGACAGGCCCGTCCTACAATGAGCAGTTCTTC. Residues: CASSVAFGTGPSYNEQFF.

This chain links TRBV6-6 with TRBJ1-3; 8 positions agree with TRBD1. The germline CDR1 and CDR2 sequences are MNHNY and SVGAGI (reference sequence). The J segment lost 0 bases and the V segment lost 6 bases, leaving 7 bases of the junction unmatched. The CDR3 is made up of 16 amino acids. The CDR3 bases are TGTGCCAGCAGCCCGGCAGACAGGGGCTCTGGAAACACCATATATTTT. Translating it yields CASSPADRGSGNTIYF.

This clone was detected a few times. A junction boundary mismatches the germline segment, possibly from a read error. The chain combines TRBV2 with TRBJ1-3; TRBD1 agrees at 10 bases. Germline loops: CDR1 SNHLY, CDR2 FYNNEI. The CDR3 covers 17 residues. In DNA, the CDR3 is TGTGCCAGCAATGAAATGGGACAGGGGATCTCTGGAAACACCATATATTTT. It is translated as CASNEMGQGISGNTIYF.

The CDR3 loop reads CASSFQGGTEAFF. The CDR3 DNA reads as TGTGCCAGCAGCTTTCAGGGTGGCACTGAAGCTTTCTTT. The V gene is TRBV7-8, the J gene TRBJ1-1; D is possibly TRBD1 (5 bases). The CDR3 is 13 amino acids. Germline values: CDR1 SGHVS, CDR2 FQNEAQ. Deletions cut 3 bases from V and 4 bases from J, with 9 bases between.

To note about this clone: One end of the junction is discordant with germline, which a read error may explain. This sequence joins TRBV5-1 and TRBJ2-1, with D perhaps TRBD2 (6 bases). CDR3 length equals 15 residues. Germline loops: CDR1 SGHRS, CDR2 YFSETQ. CDR3: CASSLETSPASTQVF. For the CDR3, the DNA is TGCGCCAGCAGCTTGGAAACTAGCCCCGCCTCAACGCAGGTCTTC.